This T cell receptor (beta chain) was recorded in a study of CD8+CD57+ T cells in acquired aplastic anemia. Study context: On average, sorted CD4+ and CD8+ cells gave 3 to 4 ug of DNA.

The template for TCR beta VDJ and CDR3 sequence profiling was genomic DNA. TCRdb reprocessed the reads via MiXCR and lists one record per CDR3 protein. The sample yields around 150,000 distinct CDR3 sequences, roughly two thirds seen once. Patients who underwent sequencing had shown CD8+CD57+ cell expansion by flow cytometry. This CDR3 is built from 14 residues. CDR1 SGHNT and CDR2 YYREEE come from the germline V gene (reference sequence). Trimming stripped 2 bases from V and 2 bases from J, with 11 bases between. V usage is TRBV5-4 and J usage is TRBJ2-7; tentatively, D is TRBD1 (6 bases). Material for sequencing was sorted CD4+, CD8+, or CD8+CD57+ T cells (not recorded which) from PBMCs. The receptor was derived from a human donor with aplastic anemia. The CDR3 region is CASSFGQRTYEQYF. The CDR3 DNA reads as TGTGCCAGCAGCTTCGGACAGCGCACCTACGAGCAGTACTTC.